One and the same sample provided the 17 T cell receptor beta chains below, sequenced in a study of B cell selection in AIRE deficiency. This table comes from immunoSEQ multiplex PCR, and its TCRdb copy is limited to in-frame clones, with some not included. The sample consists of about 23,000 clones, roughly 97% of them appearing once. Sorting defined conventional CD4 T cells as CD4+CD127+. The specimen sequenced was conventional CD4+ T cells sorted from PBMCs. The receptors derive from a human donor with AIRE deficiency.

The CDR3 spells CASPQLMNTEAFF. The CDR3, as DNA: TGTGCCAGCCCACAGCTCATGAACACTGAAGCTTTCTTT. The chain combines TRBV21-1 with TRBJ1-1; the D call in the table, TRBD1, was not verified against the DNA. TRBV21-1 is labeled a pseudogene. The CDR3 contains 13 residues.

This clone was counted once. The rearrangement links TRBV9 to TRBJ2-3; 8 bases line up with TRBD1. V gave up 3 bases and J gave up 2 bases; unmatched junction bases: 8. From germline, CDR1 is SGDLS and CDR2 YYNGEE. This CDR3 contains 16 residues. CDR3 sequence: CASSASDRAFTDTQYF. As DNA, the CDR3 is TGTGCCAGCAGCGCTTCGGACAGGGCTTTCACAGATACGCAGTATTTT. Combining the CDR3 with reference TRBV9 and TRBJ2-3 gives the whole variable domain DSGVTQTPKHLITATGQRVTLRCSPRSGDLSVYWYQQSLDQGLQFLIQYYNGEERAKGNILERFSAQQFPDLHSELNLSSLELGDSALYFCASSASDRAFTDTQYFGPGTRLTVL.

CDR3 nucleotides: TGTGCCAGCAGTGGACAGGGGAAAGCTGGAAACACCATATATTTT. Its translation is CASSGQGKAGNTIYF. This chain links TRBV27 with TRBJ1-3, with TRBD1 matching over 9 bases. CDR3 length: 15 amino acids. V lost 5 bases, J lost 2 bases, and 4 bases stayed unmatched. CDR1 is MNHEY, CDR2 SMNVEV, per germline (reference sequence).

This chain connects TRBV29-1 to TRBJ1-1; the match to TRBD1 covers 8 bases. After removal of 6 bases from V and 1 base from J, the junction contained 1 base not matched to a gene. In germline, CDR1 is SQVTM, CDR2 ANQGSEA. The CDR3 has 12 amino acids. The CDR3 coding sequence is TGCAGCGTCGGGACAGGGAACACTGAAGCTTTCTTT. It yields the protein CSVGTGNTEAFF.

V gene TRBV4-3 combines with J gene TRBJ1-6; D possibly corresponds to TRBD1 (6 bases). Germline CDR1 and CDR2: LGHNA and YSLEER. The CDR3 length is 17 residues. V was shortened by 0 bases and J by 7 bases, with 16 bases between the two germline ends. The CDR3 sequence: CASSQDLPGALNSPLHF. CDR3 in DNA: TGCGCCAGCAGCCAAGATTTGCCAGGGGCCTTAAATTCACCCCTCCACTTT.

The chain joins TRBV9 to TRBJ2-5; no definite D call. This CDR3 is 13 amino acids long. Trimming left V 4 bases short and J 1 base short, with 8 bases between. Germline CDR1 reads SGDLS; CDR2 reads YYNGEE. CDR3 in DNA: TGTGCCAGCAGCATTCCGGGCCAAGAGACCCAGTACTTC. Residues: CASSIPGQETQYF.

V usage is TRBV27 and J usage is TRBJ2-1; tentatively, D is TRBD2 (5 bases). The CDR3 has 15 residues. The ends were cut back, 3 bases at V and 3 bases at J, with 12 bases in the middle. Germline values: CDR1 MNHEY, CDR2 SMNVEV (reference sequence). CDR3 residues: CASSFSGEGYNEQFF. In DNA form, the CDR3 reads TGTGCCAGCAGTTTTTCAGGAGAGGGCTACAATGAGCAGTTCTTC.

The table lists this clone with a count of one. V usage is TRBV30 and J usage is TRBJ1-4; D uncertain. Germline-derived CDR1 and CDR2 are GTSNPN and SVGIG (reference sequence). Trimming took 1 base from V and 8 from J, leaving 11 bases between them. The CDR3 runs 13 residues. CDR3 sequence reads: CAWSASGREKLFF. DNA of the CDR3: TGTGCCTGGAGTGCATCAGGACGGGAAAAACTGTTTTTT.

This clone has only one observation. The chain recombines TRBV10-3 with TRBJ2-2, with TRBD2 identical over 16 bases. CDR3 length equals 17 residues. CDR1 and CDR2 from the germline V gene are ENHRY and SYGVKD. V shed 4 bases and J 5 bases; nucleotides not matched to a gene: 4. DNA of the CDR3: TGTGCCATCAGTGTGGGACTAGCGGGAGGGCCTACCGGGGAGCTGTTTTTT. This encodes CAISVGLAGGPTGELFF.

The chain has TRBV28 and TRBJ2-6, with 10 nucleotides matching TRBD1. The trim removed 5 bases at V and 0 bases at J, leaving 10 bases unmatched. Per the germline V gene, CDR1 is MDHEN and CDR2 is SYDVKM. The CDR3 totals 19 residues. CDR3 loop: CASSPNPGTGDSGANVLTF. CDR3 in DNA: TGTGCCAGCAGTCCAAACCCCGGGACAGGGGACTCTGGGGCCAACGTCCTGACTTTC.

This chain connects TRBV7-2 to TRBJ1-3; D gene ambiguous. Germline V gene lookup returns CDR1 SGHTA and CDR2 FQGNSA. V was shortened by 0 bases and J by 3 bases, with 3 bases between the two germline ends. The CDR3 has 13 amino acids. In DNA form, the CDR3 reads TGTGCCAGCAGCTTAGCCTATGGAAACACCATATATTTT. Its protein is CASSLAYGNTIYF.

The V gene is TRBV19, the J gene TRBJ1-2; 7 nucleotides agree with TRBD1. Germline assignment: CDR1 LNHDA and CDR2 SQIVND (reference sequence). The CDR3 covers 14 residues. Trimming took 5 bases from V and 0 from J; bases not matched to a gene: 3. The CDR3 reads CASSATGSNYGYTF. CDR3 DNA sequence: TGTGCCAGTAGTGCGACAGGGTCTAACTATGGCTACACCTTC.

V is TRBV19 and J is TRBJ2-5; 12 nucleotides line up with TRBD2. The CDR3 is 16 amino acids. Trimming cost V 6 bases and J 6 bases; bases outside gene matches: 11. The germline V gene has CDR1 LNHDA and CDR2 SQIVND (reference sequence). The CDR3 DNA sequence: TGTGCCAGTAGCGAATCTAGCGGGAGGGTTACGAAGACCCAGTACTTC. Translating gives CASSESSGRVTKTQYF.

The chain links TRBV4-2 to TRBJ2-2, with 8 bases lining up with TRBD1. CDR1 and CDR2 from the germline V gene are LGHNA and YNFKEQ. Trimming cost V 1 base and J 3 bases; bases outside gene matches: 4. The CDR3 covers 16 residues. The chain's CDR3 is CASSQGSGGYTGELFF. DNA of the CDR3: TGTGCCAGCAGCCAAGGATCAGGGGGCTACACCGGGGAGCTGTTTTTT.

The chain recombines TRBV29-1 with TRBJ1-2, with 7 bases identical to TRBD1. The junction had 2 bases not matched to a gene; V was cut back by 4 bases and J by 6 bases. CDR1 and CDR2 (germline): SQVTM, ANQGSEA. The CDR3 loop spans 11 amino acids. CDR3 coding DNA: TGCAGCGTTGGACAGGGCAATGGCTACACCTTC. It translates to CSVGQGNGYTF.

This chain joins TRBV28 and TRBJ2-5; D ambiguous. Trimming removed 3 bases from V and 2 bases from J, with 7 bases in between. Germline loops: CDR1 MDHEN, CDR2 SYDVKM. The CDR3 extends over 13 amino acids. The CDR3 DNA is TGTGCCAGCAGTTTGCCCCCGCAAGAGACCCAGTACTTC. Translation: CASSLPPQETQYF.

Of note for this clone: One end of the junction does not line up with germline, which may come from a read error. The chain is built from TRBV5-6 and TRBJ2-6; D is ambiguous. The end of the DNA fits TRBJ2-7 better, so the J call may be wrong. The CDR3 totals 11 residues. Germline V CDR1 and CDR2: SGHDT, YYEEEE. CDR3 residues: CASSLFVEQYF. CDR3 nucleotides: TGCGCCAGCAGCTTGTTTGTCGAGCAGTACTTC.